This T cell receptor beta chain originates from a study of post-analysis software for immune sequencing data (dated by TCRdb to between 2014 and 2017). A note on the overall study: Disease courses on record covered relapsing-remitting, secondary progressive and progressive-relapsing multiple sclerosis, though some patients had no subtype annotation. The patient repertoires were set against about eleven previously published healthy control repertoires from donors whose ages ranged from about 6 to 26 years. A subset of samples was prepared in parallel using single-end sample barcoding, then pooled and co-amplified after Illumina adapter ligation.

What the work shows at the level of the full study, not this receptor alone: Multiple sclerosis patients had significantly lower normalized Chao1 diversity than controls, a result that suggests substantial peripheral T-cell clonal expansion. The multiple sclerosis patient group was slightly younger than the control group. Strong co-clustering of samples prepared in the same batch was shown by direct clustering with F measure, prompting a batch-effect correction. Several TRBV segments, including TRBV5-6, TRBV5-1 and TRBV20-1, were significantly more frequent in patients than controls.

Receptors were amplified or captured by PCR. Instrument on record: Illumina HiSeq 2500. To reduce PCR and sequencing biases, unique molecular identifiers were incorporated into the TCR beta cDNA libraries. Per 1 to 10 million input T cells, roughly 0.5 million cDNA molecules were obtained, such that each molecule approximated one T cell. The patient libraries were prepared and sequenced using the same protocol as the earlier healthy control dataset. Within a given batch, samples were prepared together, multiplexed and sequenced on the same HiSeq lane. The source study handled its data this way. Raw barcoded reads were processed with MIGEC, and single-read molecular identifier groups were discarded before consensus assembly and CDR3 extraction. Clonotype tables were post-analysed with VDJtools, and diversity was normalized by down-sampling all datasets to the smallest sample size. Repertoire overlap clustering matched CDR3 amino acid but not nucleotide sequences to correct batch-related cross-sample contamination. Using fastp at Q25 and MiXCR, TCRdb reprocessed the public reads and kept productive beta chains. Each entry is one CDR3 protein sequence, shown with its most common DNA and genes. The V and J calls shown here were made by TCRdb, not taken from the authors' results. The sample has about 460,000 distinct CDR3 sequences on record, less than 45% of them singletons. The top ten clones comprise 12% of the sample.

About this clonotype itself: The antigen this receptor binds is unknown. No base quality values were provided; no much bigger clone lies one nucleotide off.

To demonstrate the VDJtools post-analysis software, the study profiled TCR beta repertoires from the peripheral blood of around 13 young patients with multiple sclerosis. The patients with multiple sclerosis were children and adolescents between roughly 6 and 15 years of age. V was cut back by 1 base and J by 3 bases, leaving a gap of 12 bases between them. The CDR3 runs 15 amino acids, cysteine and phenylalanine included. Of the read, only the CDR3 DNA is kept; its 45 bases are in frame from base 1. As encoded in the germline V gene, CDR1 is SGHTA while CDR2 is FQGNSA. This receptor chain uses TRBV7-2 and TRBJ1-2; TRBD1 is a weak D gene call, 5 bases matching. The sequencing sample was made of blood. The sequence was obtained from a girl between 5 and 17 years old with multiple sclerosis. The CDR3 region reads CASSLVLQGHYGYTF. The DNA sequence is given as TGTGCCAGCAGCTTAGTTTTGCAGGGCCACTATGGCTACACCTTC. Where the CDR3 stops, the reference TRBV7-2 and TRBJ1-2 genes take over; the full variable domain is GAGVSQSPSNKVTEKGKDVELRCDPISGHTALYWYRQSLGQGLEFLIYFQGNSAPDKSGLPSDRFSAERTGGSVSTLTIQRTQQEDSAVYLCASSLVLQGHYGYTFGSGTRLTVV.